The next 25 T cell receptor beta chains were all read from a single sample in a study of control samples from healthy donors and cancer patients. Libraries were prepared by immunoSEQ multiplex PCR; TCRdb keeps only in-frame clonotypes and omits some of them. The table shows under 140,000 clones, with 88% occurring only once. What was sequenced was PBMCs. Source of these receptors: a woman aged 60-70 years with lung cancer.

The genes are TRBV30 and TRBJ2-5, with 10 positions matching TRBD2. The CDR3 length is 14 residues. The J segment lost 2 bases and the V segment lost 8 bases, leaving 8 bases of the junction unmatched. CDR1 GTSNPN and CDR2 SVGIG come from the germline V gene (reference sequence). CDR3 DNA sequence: TGTGCCGGGGGGGGACTAGCGTTACAAGAGACCCAGTACTTC. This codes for CAGGGLALQETQYF.

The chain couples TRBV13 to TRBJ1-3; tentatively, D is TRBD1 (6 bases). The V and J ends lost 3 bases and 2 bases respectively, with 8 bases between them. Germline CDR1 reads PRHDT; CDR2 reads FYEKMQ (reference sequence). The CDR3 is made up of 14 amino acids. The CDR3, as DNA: TGTGCCAGCAGCTTGCGGGGGCCTGGAAACACCATATATTTT. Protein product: CASSLRGPGNTIYF.

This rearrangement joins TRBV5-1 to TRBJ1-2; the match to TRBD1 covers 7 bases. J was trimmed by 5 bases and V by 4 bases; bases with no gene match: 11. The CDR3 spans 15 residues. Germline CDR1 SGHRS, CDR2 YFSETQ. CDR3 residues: CASSLSGTEVYGYTF. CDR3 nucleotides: TGCGCCAGCAGCCTATCCGGGACAGAGGTTTATGGCTACACCTTC.

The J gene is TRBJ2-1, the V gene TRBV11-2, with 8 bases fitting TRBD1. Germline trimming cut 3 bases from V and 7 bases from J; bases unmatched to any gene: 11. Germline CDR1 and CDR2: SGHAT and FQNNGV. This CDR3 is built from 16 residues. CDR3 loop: CASSFPGQGIVNEQFF. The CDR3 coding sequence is TGTGCCAGCAGCTTTCCCGGACAGGGCATTGTTAATGAGCAGTTCTTC.

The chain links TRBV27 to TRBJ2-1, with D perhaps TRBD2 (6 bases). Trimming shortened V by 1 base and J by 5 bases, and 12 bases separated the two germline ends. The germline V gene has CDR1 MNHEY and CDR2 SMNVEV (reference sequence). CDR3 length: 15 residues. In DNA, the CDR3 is TGTGCCAGCAGTTTATGGGGGGTTGGGGACAATGAGCAGTTCTTC. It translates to CASSLWGVGDNEQFF.

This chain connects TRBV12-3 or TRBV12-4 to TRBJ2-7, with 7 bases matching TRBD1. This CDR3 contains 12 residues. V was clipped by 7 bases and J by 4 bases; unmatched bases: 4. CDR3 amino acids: CASTGGRYEQYF. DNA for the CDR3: TGTGCCAGCACAGGGGGACGATACGAGCAGTACTTC.

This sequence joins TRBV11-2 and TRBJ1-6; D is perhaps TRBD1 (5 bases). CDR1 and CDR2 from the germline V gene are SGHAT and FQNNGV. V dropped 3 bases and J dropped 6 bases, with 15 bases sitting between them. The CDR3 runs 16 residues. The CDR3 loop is CASSFVRDSGNSPLHF. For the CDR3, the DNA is TGTGCCAGCAGCTTCGTACGGGACTCGGGTAATTCACCCCTCCACTTT.

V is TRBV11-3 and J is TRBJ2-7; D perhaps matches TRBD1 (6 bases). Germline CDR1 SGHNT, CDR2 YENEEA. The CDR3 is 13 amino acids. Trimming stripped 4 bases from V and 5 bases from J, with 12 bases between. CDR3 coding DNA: TGTGCCAGCAGCTCAGGGGCACCCCACGAGCAGTACTTC. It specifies CASSSGAPHEQYF.

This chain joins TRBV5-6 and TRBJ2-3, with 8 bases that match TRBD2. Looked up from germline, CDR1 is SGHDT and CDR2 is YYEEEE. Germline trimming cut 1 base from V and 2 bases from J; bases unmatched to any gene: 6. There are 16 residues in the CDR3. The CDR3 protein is CASSLYVSGVTDTQYF. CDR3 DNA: TGTGCCAGCAGCTTGTATGTTAGCGGGGTCACAGATACGCAGTATTTT.

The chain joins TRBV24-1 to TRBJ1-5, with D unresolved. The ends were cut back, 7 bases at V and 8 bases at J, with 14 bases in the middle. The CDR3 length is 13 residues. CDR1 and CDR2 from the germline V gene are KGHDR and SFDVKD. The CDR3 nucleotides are TGTGCCACCAGCGAAGCGACCCGGGAGCCCCAGCATTTT. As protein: CATSEATREPQHF.

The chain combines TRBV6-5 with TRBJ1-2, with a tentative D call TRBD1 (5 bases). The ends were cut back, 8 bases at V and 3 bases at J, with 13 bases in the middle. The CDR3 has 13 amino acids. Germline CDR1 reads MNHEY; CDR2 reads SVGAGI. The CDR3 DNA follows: TGTGCCAGCGGTCGCAGGGCGGACTATGGCTACACCTTC. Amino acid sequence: CASGRRADYGYTF.

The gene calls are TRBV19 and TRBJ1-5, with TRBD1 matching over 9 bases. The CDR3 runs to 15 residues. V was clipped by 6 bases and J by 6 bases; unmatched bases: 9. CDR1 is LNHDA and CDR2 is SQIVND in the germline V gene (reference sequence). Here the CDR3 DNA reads TGTGCCAGTAGCGGAACAGGGGGCGCCGGTCAGCCCCAGCATTTT. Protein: CASSGTGGAGQPQHF.

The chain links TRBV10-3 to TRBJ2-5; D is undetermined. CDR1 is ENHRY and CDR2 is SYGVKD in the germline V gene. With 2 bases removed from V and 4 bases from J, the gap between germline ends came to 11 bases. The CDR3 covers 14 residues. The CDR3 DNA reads TGTGCCATCAGTGAGCCCCGGGCCGGAGAGACCCAGTACTTC. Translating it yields CAISEPRAGETQYF.

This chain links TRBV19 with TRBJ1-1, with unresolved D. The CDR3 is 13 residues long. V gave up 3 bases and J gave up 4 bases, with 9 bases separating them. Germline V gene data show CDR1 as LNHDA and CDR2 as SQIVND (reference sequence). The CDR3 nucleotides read TGTGCCAGTAGTATTTGGGAGCGCACTGAAGCTTTCTTT. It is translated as CASSIWERTEAFF.

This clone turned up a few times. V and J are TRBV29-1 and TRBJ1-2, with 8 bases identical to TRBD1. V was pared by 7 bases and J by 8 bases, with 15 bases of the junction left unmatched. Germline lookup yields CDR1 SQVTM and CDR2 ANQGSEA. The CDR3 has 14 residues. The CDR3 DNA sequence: TGCAGCGCCTCTGACAGGGGAGTCTATGGGGGCTACACCTTC. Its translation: CSASDRGVYGGYTF.

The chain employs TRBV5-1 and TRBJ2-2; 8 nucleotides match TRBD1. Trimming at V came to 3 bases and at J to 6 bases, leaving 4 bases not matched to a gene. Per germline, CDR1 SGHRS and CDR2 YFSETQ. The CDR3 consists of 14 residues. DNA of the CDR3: TGCGCCAGCAGCTCAAGGGGACAGGCCGGGGAGCTGTTTTTT. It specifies CASSSRGQAGELFF.

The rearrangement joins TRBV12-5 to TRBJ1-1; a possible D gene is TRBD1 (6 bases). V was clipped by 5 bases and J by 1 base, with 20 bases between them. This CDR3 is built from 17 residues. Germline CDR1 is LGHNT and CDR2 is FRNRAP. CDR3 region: CASGPQGLAFSNTEAFF. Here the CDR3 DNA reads TGTGCTAGTGGTCCGCAGGGGCTTGCCTTCTCGAACACTGAAGCTTTCTTT.

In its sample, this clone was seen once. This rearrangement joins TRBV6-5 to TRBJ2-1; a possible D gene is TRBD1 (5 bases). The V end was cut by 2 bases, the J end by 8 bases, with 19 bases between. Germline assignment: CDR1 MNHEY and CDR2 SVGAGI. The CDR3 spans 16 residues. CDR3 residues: CASSYAGFSSLDEQFF. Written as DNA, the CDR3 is TGTGCCAGCAGTTACGCAGGGTTCTCCTCTCTCGATGAGCAGTTCTTC.

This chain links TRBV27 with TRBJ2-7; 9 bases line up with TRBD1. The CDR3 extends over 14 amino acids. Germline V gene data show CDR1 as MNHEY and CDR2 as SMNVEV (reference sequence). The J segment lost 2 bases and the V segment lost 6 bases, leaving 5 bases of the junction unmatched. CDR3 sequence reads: CASSTRDRAYEQYF. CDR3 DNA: TGTGCCAGCAGCACAAGGGACAGGGCCTACGAGCAGTACTTC.

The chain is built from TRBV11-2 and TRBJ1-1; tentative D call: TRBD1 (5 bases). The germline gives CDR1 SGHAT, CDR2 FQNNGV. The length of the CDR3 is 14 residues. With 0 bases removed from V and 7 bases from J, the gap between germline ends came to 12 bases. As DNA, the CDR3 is TGTGCCAGCAGCTTAGACCTAGGGGATAGTGAAGCTTTCTTT. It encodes CASSLDLGDSEAFF.

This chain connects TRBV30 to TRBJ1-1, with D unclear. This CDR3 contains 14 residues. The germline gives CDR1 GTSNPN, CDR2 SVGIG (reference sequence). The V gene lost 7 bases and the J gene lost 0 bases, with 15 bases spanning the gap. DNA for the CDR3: TGTGCCTCCCGAAAGTGGAAGTTGAACACTGAAGCTTTCTTT. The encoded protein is CASRKWKLNTEAFF.

The CDR3 reads CASSPPGQGNYGYTF. CDR3 coding DNA: TGTGCCAGCTCACCACCGGGACAGGGTAACTATGGCTACACCTTC. J is TRBJ1-2 and V is TRBV18; 9 positions agree with TRBD1. This CDR3 comprises 15 residues. V shed 0 bases, J shed 1 base, and the junction held 0 bases outside the gene matches. CDR1 KGHSH and CDR2 LQKENI come from the germline V gene.

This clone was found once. This CDR3 is CASSLGPAGQQHEQYF. Written as DNA, the CDR3 is TGTGCCAGCAGCTTAGGCCCGGCGGGACAGCAACACGAGCAGTACTTC. This chain connects TRBV13 to TRBJ2-7; a weak D match, TRBD1 (7 bases). Trimming took off 0 bases at V and 5 bases at J, with 17 bases between the two ends. Germline CDR1 PRHDT, CDR2 FYEKMQ (reference sequence). The CDR3 sequence is 16 residues long.

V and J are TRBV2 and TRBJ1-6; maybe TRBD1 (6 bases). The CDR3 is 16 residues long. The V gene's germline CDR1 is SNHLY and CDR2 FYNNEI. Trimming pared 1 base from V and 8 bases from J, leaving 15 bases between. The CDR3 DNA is TGTGCCAGCAGTGAAGGGGGGCTTCGGAATTATTCACCCCTCCACTTT. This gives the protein CASSEGGLRNYSPLHF. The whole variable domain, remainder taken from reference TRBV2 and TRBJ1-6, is EPEVTQTPSHQVTQMGQEVILRCVPISNHLYFYWYRQILGQKVEFLVSFYNNEISEKSEIFDDQFSVERPDGSNFTLKIRSTKLEDSAMYFCASSEGGLRNYSPLHFGNGTRLTVT.

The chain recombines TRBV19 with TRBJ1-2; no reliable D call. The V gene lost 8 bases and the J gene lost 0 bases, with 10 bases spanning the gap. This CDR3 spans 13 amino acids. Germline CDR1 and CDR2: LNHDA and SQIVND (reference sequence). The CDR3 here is CASYSDSNYGYTF. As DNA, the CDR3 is TGTGCCAGTTACAGCGATTCTAACTATGGCTACACCTTC.